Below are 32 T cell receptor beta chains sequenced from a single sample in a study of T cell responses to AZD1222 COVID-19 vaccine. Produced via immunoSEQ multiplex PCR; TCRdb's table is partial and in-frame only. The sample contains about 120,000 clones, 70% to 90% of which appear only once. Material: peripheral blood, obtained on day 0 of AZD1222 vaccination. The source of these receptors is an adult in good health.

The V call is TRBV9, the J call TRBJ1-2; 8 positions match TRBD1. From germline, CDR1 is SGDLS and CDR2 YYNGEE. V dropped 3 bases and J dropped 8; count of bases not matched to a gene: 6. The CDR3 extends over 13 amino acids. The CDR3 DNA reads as TGTGCCAGCAGCGGTAACAGGGGGTGGGGCTACACCTTC. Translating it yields CASSGNRGWGYTF.

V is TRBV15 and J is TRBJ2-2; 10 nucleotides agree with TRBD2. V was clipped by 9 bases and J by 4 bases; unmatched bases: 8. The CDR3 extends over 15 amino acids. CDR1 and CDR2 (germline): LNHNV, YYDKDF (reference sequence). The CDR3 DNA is TGTGCCACTTCGGCTAGCGGGGGACCCACCGGGGAGCTGTTTTTT. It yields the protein CATSASGGPTGELFF. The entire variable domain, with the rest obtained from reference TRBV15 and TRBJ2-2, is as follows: DAMVIQNPRYQVTQFGKPVTLSCSQTLNHNVMYWYQQKSSQAPKLLFHYYDKDFNNEADTPDNFQSRRPNTSFCFLDIRSPGLGDTAMYLCATSASGGPTGELFFGEGSRLTVL.

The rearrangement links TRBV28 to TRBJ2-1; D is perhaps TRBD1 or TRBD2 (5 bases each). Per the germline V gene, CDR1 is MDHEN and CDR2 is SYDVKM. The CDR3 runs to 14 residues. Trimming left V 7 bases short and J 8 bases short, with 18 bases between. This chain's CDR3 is CASNPLGDSYEQFF. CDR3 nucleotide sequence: TGTGCCAGCAACCCCTTGGGGGATAGCTATGAGCAGTTCTTC.

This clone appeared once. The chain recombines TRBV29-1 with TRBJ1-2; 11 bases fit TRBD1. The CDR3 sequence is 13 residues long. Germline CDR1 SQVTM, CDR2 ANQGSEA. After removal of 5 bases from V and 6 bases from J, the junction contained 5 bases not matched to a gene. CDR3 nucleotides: TGCAGCGTTTTAGTGGGACAGGGGGATGGCTACACCTTC. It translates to CSVLVGQGDGYTF.

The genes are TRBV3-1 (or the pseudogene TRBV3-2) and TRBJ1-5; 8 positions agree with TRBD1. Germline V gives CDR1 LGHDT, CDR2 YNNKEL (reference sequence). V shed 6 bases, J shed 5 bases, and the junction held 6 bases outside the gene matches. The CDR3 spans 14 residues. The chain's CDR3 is CASSQQGGHQPQHF. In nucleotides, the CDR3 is TGTGCCAGCAGTCAACAGGGGGGTCATCAGCCCCAGCATTTT.

CDR3 DNA: TGTGCCAGCAGCCCCCACTCGGGACTAGCGGTATACAATGAGCAGTTCTTC. This codes for CASSPHSGLAVYNEQFF. V usage is TRBV7-2 and J usage is TRBJ2-1; TRBD2 matches at 11 bases. J gave up 4 bases and V 5 bases, and 10 bases lay outside the gene matches. This CDR3 is 17 amino acids long. The V gene's germline CDR1 is SGHTA and CDR2 FQGNSA.

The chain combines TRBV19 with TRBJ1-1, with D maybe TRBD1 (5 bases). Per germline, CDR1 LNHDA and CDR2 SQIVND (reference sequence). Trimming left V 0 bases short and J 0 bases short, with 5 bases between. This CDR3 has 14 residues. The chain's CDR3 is CASSIEGVNTEAFF. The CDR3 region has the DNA TGTGCCAGTAGTATAGAGGGGGTGAACACTGAAGCTTTCTTT.

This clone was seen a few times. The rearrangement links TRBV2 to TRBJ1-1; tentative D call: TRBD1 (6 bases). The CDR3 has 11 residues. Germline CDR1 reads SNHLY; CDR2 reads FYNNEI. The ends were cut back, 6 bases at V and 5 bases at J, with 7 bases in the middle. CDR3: CASRDRTEAFF. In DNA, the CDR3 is TGTGCCAGCAGAGACAGGACTGAAGCTTTCTTT. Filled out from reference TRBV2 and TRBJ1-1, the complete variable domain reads EPEVTQTPSHQVTQMGQEVILRCVPISNHLYFYWYRQILGQKVEFLVSFYNNEISEKSEIFDDQFSVERPDGSNFTLKIRSTKLEDSAMYFCASRDRTEAFFGQGTRLTVV.

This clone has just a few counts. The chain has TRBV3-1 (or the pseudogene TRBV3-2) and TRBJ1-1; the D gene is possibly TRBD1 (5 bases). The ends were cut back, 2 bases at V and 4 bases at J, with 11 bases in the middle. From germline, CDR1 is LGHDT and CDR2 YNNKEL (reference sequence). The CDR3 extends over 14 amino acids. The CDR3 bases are TGTGCCAGCAGCCAACCGGGGACGGCCACTGAAGCTTTCTTT. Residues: CASSQPGTATEAFF.

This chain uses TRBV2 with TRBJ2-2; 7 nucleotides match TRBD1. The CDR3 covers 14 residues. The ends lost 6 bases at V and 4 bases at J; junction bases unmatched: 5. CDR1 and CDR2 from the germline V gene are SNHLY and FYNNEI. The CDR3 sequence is CASRADRATGELFF. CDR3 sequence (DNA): TGTGCCAGCAGGGCCGACAGGGCCACCGGGGAGCTGTTTTTT.

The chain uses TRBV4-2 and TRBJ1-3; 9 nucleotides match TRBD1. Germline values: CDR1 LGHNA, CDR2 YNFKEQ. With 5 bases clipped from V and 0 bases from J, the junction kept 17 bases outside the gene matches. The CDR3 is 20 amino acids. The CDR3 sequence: CASSKATGGIFEPSGNTIYF. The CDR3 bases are TGTGCCAGCAGCAAAGCTACAGGGGGCATCTTCGAACCCTCTGGAAACACCATATATTTT.

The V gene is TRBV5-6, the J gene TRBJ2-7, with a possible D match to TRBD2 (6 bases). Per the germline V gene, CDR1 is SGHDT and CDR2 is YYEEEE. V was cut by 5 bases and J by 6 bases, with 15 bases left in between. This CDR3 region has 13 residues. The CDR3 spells CASSPGGMGEQYF. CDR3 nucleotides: TGTGCCAGCAGTCCCGGAGGGATGGGCGAGCAGTACTTC.

The CDR3 bases are TGTGCCTGGACCCCCCTCACTAATGAAAAACTGTTTTTT. It specifies CAWTPLTNEKLFF. V and J are TRBV30 and TRBJ1-4; D is ambiguous. Between the trimmed V and J ends, which lost 4 bases and 2 bases, there was a span of 8 bases. The CDR3 is 13 amino acids. Germline loops: CDR1 GTSNPN, CDR2 SVGIG (reference sequence). Based on the CDR3 plus reference TRBV30 and TRBJ1-4, the full variable domain is SQTIHQWPATLVQPVGSPLSLECTVEGTSNPNLYWYRQAAGRGLQLLFYSVGIGQISSEVPQNLSASRPQDRQFILSSKKLLLSDSGFYLCAWTPLTNEKLFFGSGTQLSVL.

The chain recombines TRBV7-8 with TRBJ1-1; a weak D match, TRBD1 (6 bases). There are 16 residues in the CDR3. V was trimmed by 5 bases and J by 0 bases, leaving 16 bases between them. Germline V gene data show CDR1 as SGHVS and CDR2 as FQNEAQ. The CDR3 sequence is CASSISSGQMNTEAFF. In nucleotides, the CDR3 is TGTGCCAGCAGCATCTCGTCAGGACAGATGAACACTGAAGCTTTCTTT.

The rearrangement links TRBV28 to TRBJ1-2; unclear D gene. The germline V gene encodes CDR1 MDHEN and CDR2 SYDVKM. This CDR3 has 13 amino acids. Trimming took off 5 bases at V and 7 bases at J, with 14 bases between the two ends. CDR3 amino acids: CASSPHEVVGYTF. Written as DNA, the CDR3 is TGTGCCAGCAGTCCACACGAGGTGGTTGGCTACACCTTC.

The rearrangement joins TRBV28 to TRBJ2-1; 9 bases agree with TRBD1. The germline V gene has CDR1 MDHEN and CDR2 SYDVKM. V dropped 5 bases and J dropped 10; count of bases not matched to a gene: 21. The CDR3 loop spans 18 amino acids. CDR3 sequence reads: CASSPFHLRDRDRGEQFF. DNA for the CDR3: TGTGCCAGCAGTCCCTTCCACCTCCGGGACAGGGATCGGGGGGAGCAGTTCTTC.

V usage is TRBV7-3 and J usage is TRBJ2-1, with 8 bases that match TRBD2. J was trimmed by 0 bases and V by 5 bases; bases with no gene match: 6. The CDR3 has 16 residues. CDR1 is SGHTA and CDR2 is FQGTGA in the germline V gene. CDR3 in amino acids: CASSLLAGISYNEQFF. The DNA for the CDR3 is TGTGCCAGCAGCCTTTTAGCGGGAATCTCCTACAATGAGCAGTTCTTC.

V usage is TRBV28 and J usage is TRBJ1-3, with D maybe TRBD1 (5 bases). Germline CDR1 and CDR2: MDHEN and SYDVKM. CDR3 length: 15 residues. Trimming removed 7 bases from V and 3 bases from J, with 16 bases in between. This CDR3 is CASTPPGGGGNTIYF. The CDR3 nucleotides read TGTGCCAGCACCCCTCCCGGGGGGGGTGGAAACACCATATATTTT.

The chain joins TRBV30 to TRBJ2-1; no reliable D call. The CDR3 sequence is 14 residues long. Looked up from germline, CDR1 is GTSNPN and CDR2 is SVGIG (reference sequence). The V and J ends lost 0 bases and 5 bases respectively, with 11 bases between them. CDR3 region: CAWSVPGSHNEQFF. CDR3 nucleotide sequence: TGTGCCTGGAGTGTTCCTGGGTCCCACAATGAGCAGTTCTTC.

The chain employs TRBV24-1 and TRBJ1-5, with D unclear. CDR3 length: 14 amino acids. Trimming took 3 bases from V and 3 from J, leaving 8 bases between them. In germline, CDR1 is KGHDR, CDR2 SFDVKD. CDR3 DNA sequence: TGTGCCACCAGTGATGGAAAACCCAATCAGCCCCAGCATTTT. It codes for CATSDGKPNQPQHF.

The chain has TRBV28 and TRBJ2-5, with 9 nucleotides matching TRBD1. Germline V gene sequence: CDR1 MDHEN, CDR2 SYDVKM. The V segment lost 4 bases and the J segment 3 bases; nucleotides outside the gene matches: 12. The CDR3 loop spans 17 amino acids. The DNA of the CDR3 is TGTGCCAGCAGTTCCCACCGCCGTGGACAGGGGAAAGAGACCCAGTACTTC. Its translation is CASSSHRRGQGKETQYF.

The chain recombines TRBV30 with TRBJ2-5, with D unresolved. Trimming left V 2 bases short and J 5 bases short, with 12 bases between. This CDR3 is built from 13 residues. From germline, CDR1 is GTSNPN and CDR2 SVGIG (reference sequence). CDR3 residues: CAWSSGPQETQYF. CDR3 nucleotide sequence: TGTGCCTGGAGTTCTGGACCCCAGGAGACCCAGTACTTC.

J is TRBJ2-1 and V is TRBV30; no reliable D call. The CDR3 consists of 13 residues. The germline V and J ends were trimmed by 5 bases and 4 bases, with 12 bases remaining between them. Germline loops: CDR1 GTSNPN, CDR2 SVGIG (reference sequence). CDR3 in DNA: TGTGCCTGGTCGCAAACGGAATACAATGAGCAGTTCTTC. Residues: CAWSQTEYNEQFF. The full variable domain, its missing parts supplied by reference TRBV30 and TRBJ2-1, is SQTIHQWPATLVQPVGSPLSLECTVEGTSNPNLYWYRQAAGRGLQLLFYSVGIGQISSEVPQNLSASRPQDRQFILSSKKLLLSDSGFYLCAWSQTEYNEQFFGPGTRLTVL.

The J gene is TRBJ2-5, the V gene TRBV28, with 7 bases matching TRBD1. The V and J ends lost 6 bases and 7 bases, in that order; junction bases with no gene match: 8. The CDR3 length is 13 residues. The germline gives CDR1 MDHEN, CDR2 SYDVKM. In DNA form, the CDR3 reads TGTGCCAGCAGGGAAGGGGGCGACGGGACCCAGTACTTC. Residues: CASREGGDGTQYF.

The CDR3 DNA reads as TGTGCCAGCAGCCAGGGGGTTACGGAGACCCAGTACTTC. It translates to CASSQGVTETQYF. V gene TRBV3-1 (or the pseudogene TRBV3-2) combines with J gene TRBJ2-5, with D perhaps TRBD1 or TRBD2 (5 bases each). The germline V gene encodes CDR1 LGHDT and CDR2 YNNKEL (reference sequence). V was trimmed by 3 bases and J by 5 bases, leaving 10 bases between them. This CDR3 is 13 amino acids long.

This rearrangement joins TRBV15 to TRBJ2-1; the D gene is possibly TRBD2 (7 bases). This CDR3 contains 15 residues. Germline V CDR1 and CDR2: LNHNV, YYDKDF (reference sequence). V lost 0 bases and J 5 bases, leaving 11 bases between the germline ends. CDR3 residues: CATSRDGGANNEQFF. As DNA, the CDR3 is TGTGCCACCAGCAGAGATGGGGGGGCTAACAATGAGCAGTTCTTC.

In DNA, the CDR3 is TGTGCCAGTAAGGGCGGGGGGGCCGAGACCCAGTACTTC. It is translated as CASKGGGAETQYF. V usage is TRBV19 and J usage is TRBJ2-5; 9 bases agree with TRBD2. Germline V gene lookup returns CDR1 LNHDA and CDR2 SQIVND (reference sequence). The V gene end was trimmed by 7 bases and the J gene end by 5 bases; junction bases not matched to a gene: 5. This CDR3 is built from 13 residues.

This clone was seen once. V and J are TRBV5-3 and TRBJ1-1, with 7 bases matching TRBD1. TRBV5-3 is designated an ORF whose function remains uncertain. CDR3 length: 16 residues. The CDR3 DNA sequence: TGTGCTCCTAAGGGGGCGCGGGGAAAAAAAGTCGCTGAAGCTTTCTTT. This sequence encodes CAPKGARGKKVAEAFF.

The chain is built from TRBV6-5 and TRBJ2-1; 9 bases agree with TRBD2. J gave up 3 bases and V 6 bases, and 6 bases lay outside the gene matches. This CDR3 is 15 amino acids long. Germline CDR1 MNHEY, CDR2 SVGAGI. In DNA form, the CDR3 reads TGTGCCAGCAGGATGCGGGGGGGTATCTACAATGAGCAGTTCTTC. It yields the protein CASRMRGGIYNEQFF.

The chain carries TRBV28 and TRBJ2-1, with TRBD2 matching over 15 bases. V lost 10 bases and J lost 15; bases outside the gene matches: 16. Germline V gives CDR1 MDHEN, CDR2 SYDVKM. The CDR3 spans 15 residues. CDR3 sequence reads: CATKGTSGRSPRLFF. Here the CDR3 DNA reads TGTGCCACCAAGGGGACTAGCGGGAGGTCCCCCCGTTTGTTCTTC.

The CDR3 DNA follows: TGTGCCAGCAGCTTTACAGGGGGCGTAGGTTCACCCCTCCACTTT. Protein: CASSFTGGVGSPLHF. This chain joins TRBV7-9 and TRBJ1-6; 9 bases match TRBD1. Per germline, CDR1 SEHNR and CDR2 FQNEAQ (reference sequence). With V trimmed by 3 bases and J by 9 bases, 6 bases remained unmatched. This CDR3 region has 15 residues. Filled out from reference TRBV7-9 and TRBJ1-6, the complete variable domain reads DTGVSQNPRHKITKRGQNVTFRCDPISEHNRLYWYRQTLGQGPEFLTYFQNEAQLEKSRLLSDRFSAERPKGSFSTLEIQRTEQGDSAMYLCASSFTGGVGSPLHFGNGTRLTVT.

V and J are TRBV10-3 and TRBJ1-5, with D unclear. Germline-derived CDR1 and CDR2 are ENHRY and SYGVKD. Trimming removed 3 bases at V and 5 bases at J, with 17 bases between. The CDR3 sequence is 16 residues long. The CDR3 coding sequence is TGTGCCATCAGTGACGGGGTGGGGAATAGGGATCAGCCCCAGCATTTT. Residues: CAISDGVGNRDQPQHF.